This T cell receptor (beta chain) was found in a study of glioma-infiltrating T cells after dendritic cell vaccination. The study's findings and limits: Higher TCR clonality did not directly relate to longer survival.

Sequencing was performed with immunoSEQ multiplex PCR; in TCRdb, only in-frame clones are kept and a portion is missing. The table includes roughly 98,000 clones, more than 75% detected once. Germline CDR1 and CDR2: LNHDA and SQIVND (reference sequence). The length of the CDR3 is 16 residues. Trimming stripped 7 bases from V and 6 bases from J, with 21 bases between. At least ten counts were recorded for this clone. Its antigen is not known. The sample consisted of blood, taken before dendritic cell vaccination. The clonotype originates from a human donor with glioblastoma. The gene calls are TRBV19 and TRBJ1-4; D remains unclear. The chain's CDR3 is CASTYSGLLNDEKLFF. CDR3 in DNA: TGTGCCAGTACCTATTCCGGACTACTAAACGATGAAAAACTGTTTTTT.